This TCR beta chain derives from a study of tumor-infiltrating lymphocytes in primary liver carcinoma. Study overall: Male and female patients aged 30 to 69 years made up the cohort. General study points: It was tumor-adjacent and tumor-blood pairs that overlapped less than tumor region pairs did.

Trimming left V 2 bases short and J 7 bases short, with 14 bases between. Germline loops: CDR1 MNHNS, CDR2 SASEGT. This CDR3 comprises 14 residues. Starting from around 0.45 ug of total RNA, TCR beta cDNA was produced with a primer in the constant region. Sequencing libraries for TCR beta derived from three nested multiplex PCR rounds that used slightly modified ARM-PCR. The first two PCR rounds used TRBV1-TRBV30 forward primers with a C-beta reverse primer, nine to eleven cycles each. MiXCR, applied by TCRdb to the multiplex PCR reads, yields one record per CDR3 protein. The top ten clones hold over 25% of a sample with tens of thousands of distinct CDR3 sequences, approximately 76% of them seen once. Each 20-30 mg portion of unsorted bulk tissue served as the source for co-extraction of RNA and DNA. Patients carried chronic HBV infection without prior treatment. As regards this clonotype: The antigen remains undetermined.

Sample: liver tumor tissue from sampling region 3. Regarding subset: tumor region T3, left-lateral pole. V gene TRBV6-1 combines with J gene TRBJ1-1; TRBD1 might be the D (5 bases). This receptor was obtained from a woman in her 30s with primary liver carcinoma and hepatitis B virus infection. The CDR3 here is CASSEFQGTSEAFF. For the CDR3, the DNA is TGTGCCAGCAGTGAATTCCAGGGAACGAGTGAAGCTTTCTTT.